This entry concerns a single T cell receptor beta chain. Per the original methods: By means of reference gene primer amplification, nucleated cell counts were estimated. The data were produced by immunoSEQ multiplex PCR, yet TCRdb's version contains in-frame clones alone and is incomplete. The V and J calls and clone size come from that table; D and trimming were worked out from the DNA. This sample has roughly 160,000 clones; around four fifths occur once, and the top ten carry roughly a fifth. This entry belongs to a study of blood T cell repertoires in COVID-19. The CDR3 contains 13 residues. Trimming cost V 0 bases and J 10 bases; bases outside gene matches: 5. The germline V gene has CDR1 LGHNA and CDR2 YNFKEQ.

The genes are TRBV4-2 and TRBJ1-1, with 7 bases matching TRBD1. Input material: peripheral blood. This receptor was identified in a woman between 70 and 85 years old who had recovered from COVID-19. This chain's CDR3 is CASSQDAGGRAFF. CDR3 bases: TGTGCCAGCAGCCAAGATGCAGGGGGGCGAGCTTTCTTT.